A selection of T cell receptor beta chains follows, all from one sample in a study of CXCR3-negative and CXCR3-positive naive CD8 T cells. Using the 5' RACE reads, TCRdb records one entry per CDR3 protein without DNA. Its clone listing holds about 80,000 distinct CDR3 sequences. Sequencing was carried out using naive CXCR3- CD8+ T cells from blood. These receptors were taken from a human donor in good health. Some clones in this sample may be carry-over from other donors' samples. CDR3s include the opening cysteine and the closing phenylalanine or tryptophan. Fields, in order: J gene, V gene, CDR3 protein.

TRBJ1-2 | TRBV5-1 | CASSLFAGQGVAYGYTF
TRBJ2-1 | TRBV28 | CASSFGSNEQFF
TRBJ2-2 | TRBV7-3 | CASSSRAEEAGELFF
TRBJ2-1 | TRBV7-9 | CASSLDVNEQFF
TRBJ2-7 | TRBV7-8 | CASSGAGGEQYF
TRBJ2-7 | TRBV20-1 | CSAQSSRNYEQYF
TRBJ2-7 | TRBV9 | CASSADRASYEQYF
TRBJ2-1 | TRBV29-1 | CSVGSASANEQFF
TRBJ1-2 | TRBV29-1 | CSVGTGGYYGYTF
TRBJ2-5 | TRBV28 | CASSLLAGSQETQYF
TRBJ2-1 | TRBV29-1 | CSVGGTSGMDNEQFF
TRBJ2-7 | TRBV24-1 | CAPDTAGQGPFDYEQYF
TRBJ1-1 | TRBV7-6 | CASSLARSSMNTEAFF
TRBJ1-2 | TRBV7-8 | CASTQWTGNGYTF
TRBJ1-2 | TRBV29-1 | CSVEDLPGEYEGYTF
TRBJ2-3 | TRBV3-1 | CASGRPDTQYF
TRBJ2-5 | TRBV5-1 | CASSLEVVGETQYF
TRBJ2-1 | TRBV7-9 | CASSLDWGYYNEQFF
TRBJ2-1 | TRBV19 | CASSEDSYNEQFF
TRBJ2-1 | TRBV5-5 | CASSLFISGIYNEQFF
TRBJ2-1 | TRBV28 | CASSWGDRSYNEQFF
TRBJ2-1 | TRBV5-1 | CASSFTGPLTGFEQFF
TRBJ2-2 | TRBV28 | CAGSSGGGELFF
TRBJ1-1 | TRBV12-3/TRBV12-4 | CASSRGLAEAFF
TRBJ2-7 | TRBV29-1 | CSVQESSYEQYF
TRBJ2-5 | TRBV23-1 | CASKPFGRVLQETQYF
TRBJ1-1 | TRBV5-1 | CASSSKSGDTEAFF
TRBJ1-1 | TRBV7-9 | CASSLGGGTEAFF
TRBJ2-2 | TRBV15 | CATSFPGQGFTGELFF
TRBJ2-2 | TRBV21-1 | CASSKDGVLGSGTGELFF
TRBJ2-1 | TRBV29-1 | CSVEGWSGVWFF
TRBJ2-3 | TRBV28 | CASSGGTPTDTQYF